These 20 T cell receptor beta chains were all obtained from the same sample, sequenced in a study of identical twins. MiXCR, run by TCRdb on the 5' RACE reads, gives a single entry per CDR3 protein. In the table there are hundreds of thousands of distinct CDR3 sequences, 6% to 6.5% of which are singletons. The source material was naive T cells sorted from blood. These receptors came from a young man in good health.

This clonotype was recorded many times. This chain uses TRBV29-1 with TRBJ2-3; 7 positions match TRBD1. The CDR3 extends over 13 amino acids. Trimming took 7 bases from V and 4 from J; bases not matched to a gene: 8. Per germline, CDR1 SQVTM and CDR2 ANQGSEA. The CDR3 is CSGRQGRADTQYF. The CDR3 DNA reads TGCAGCGGACGACAGGGTCGGGCAGATACGCAGTATTTT.

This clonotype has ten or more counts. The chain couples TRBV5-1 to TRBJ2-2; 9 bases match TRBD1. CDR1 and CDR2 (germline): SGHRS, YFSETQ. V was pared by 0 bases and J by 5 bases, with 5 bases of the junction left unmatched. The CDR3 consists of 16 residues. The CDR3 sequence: CASSLGTGAETGELFF. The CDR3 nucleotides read TGCGCCAGCAGCTTGGGGACAGGGGCGGAGACCGGGGAGCTGTTTTTT.

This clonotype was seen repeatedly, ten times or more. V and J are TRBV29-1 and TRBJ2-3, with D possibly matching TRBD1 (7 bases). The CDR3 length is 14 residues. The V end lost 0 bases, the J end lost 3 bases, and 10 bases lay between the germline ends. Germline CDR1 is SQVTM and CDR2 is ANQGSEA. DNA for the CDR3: TGCAGCGTTGAAGAGTCAGGGGGGACAGATACGCAGTATTTT. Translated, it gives CSVEESGGTDTQYF.

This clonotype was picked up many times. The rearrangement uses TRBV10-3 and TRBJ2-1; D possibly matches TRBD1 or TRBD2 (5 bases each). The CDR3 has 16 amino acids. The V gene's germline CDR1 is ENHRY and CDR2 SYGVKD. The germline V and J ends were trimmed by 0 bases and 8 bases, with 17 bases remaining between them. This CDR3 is CAISESRGSIMHEQFF. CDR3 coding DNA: TGTGCCATCAGTGAGTCGAGGGGCAGTATAATGCATGAGCAGTTCTTC.

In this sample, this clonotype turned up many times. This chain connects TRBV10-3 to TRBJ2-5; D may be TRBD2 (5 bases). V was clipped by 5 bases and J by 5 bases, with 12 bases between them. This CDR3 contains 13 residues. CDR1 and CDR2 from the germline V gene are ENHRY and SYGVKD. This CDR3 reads CAISLIGEETQYF. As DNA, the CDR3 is TGTGCCATCAGTCTGATCGGGGAGGAGACCCAGTACTTC.

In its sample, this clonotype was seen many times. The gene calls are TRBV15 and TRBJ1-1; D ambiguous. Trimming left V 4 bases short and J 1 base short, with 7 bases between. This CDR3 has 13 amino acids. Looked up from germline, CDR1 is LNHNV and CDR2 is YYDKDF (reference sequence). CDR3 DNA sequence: TGTGCCACCAGCACCGTAGGGAACACTGAAGCTTTCTTT. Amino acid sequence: CATSTVGNTEAFF.

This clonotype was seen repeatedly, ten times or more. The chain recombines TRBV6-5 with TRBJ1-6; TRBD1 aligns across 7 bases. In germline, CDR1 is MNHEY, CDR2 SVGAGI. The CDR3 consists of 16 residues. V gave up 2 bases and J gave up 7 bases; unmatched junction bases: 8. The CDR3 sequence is CASSYPRQGVNSPLHF. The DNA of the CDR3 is TGTGCCAGCAGTTACCCCCGACAGGGAGTAAATTCACCCCTCCACTTT.

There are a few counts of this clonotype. Here the CDR3 DNA reads TGTGCCAGCAGTGAGGGCGAGCGGGAACTGGAGTATTTT. This sequence encodes CASSEGERELEYF. The chain combines TRBV2 with TRBJ2-3; 7 positions agree with TRBD2. Trimming removed 3 bases from V and 13 bases from J; junction bases left unmatched: 10. The CDR3 consists of 13 residues. Germline values: CDR1 SNHLY, CDR2 FYNNEI.

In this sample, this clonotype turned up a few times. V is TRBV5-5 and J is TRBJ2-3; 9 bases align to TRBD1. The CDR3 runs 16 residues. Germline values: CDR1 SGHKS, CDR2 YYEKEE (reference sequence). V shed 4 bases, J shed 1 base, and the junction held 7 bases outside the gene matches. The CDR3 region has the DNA TGTGCCAGCAGCCTCTTACAGGGGGCGGGCACAGATACGCAGTATTTT. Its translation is CASSLLQGAGTDTQYF.

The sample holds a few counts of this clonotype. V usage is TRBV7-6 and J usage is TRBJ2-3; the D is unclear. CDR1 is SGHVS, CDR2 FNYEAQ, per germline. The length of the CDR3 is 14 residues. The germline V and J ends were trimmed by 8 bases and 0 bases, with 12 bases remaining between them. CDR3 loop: CASRMRNSTDTQYF. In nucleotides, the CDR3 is TGTGCCAGCCGAATGCGGAATAGCACAGATACGCAGTATTTT.

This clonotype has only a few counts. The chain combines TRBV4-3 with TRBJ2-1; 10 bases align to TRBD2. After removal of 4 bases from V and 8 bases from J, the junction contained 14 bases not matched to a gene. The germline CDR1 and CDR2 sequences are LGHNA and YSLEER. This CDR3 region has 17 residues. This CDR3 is CASSLRTSGELWDEQFF. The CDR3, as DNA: TGCGCCAGCAGCCTTCGGACTAGCGGCGAGCTTTGGGATGAGCAGTTCTTC.

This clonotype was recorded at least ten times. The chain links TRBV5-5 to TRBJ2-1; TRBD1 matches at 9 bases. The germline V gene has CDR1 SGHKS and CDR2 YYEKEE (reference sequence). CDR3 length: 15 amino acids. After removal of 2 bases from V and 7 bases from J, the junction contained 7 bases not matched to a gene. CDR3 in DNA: TGTGCCAGCAGCTTACGGACAGGGGCGGGTAATGAGCAGTTCTTC. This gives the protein CASSLRTGAGNEQFF.

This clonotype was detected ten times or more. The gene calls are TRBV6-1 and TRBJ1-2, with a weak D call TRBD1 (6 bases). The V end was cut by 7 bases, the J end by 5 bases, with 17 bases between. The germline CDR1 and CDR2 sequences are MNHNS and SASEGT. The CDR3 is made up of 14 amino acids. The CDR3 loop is CASTDLQGWYGYTF. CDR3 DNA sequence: TGTGCCAGCACTGACCTACAGGGTTGGTATGGCTACACCTTC.

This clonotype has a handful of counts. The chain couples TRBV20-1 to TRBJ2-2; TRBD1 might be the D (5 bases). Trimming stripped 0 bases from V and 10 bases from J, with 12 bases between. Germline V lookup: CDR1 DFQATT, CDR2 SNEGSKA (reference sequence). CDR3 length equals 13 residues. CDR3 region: CSARDLDRQELFF. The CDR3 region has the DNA TGCAGTGCTAGAGATCTTGACAGACAGGAGCTGTTTTTT.

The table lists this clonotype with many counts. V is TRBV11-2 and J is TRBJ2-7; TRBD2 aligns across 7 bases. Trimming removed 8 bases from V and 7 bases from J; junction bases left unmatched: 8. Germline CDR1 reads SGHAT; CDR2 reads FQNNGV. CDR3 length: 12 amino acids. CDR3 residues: CASGTNYREQYF. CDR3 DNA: TGTGCCAGCGGGACTAATTATCGGGAGCAGTACTTC. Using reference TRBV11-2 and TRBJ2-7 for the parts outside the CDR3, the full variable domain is EAGVAQSPRYKIIEKRQSVAFWCNPISGHATLYWYQQILGQGPKLLIQFQNNGVVDDSQLPKDRFSAERLKGVDSTLKIQPAKLEDSAVYLCASGTNYREQYFGPGTRLTVT.

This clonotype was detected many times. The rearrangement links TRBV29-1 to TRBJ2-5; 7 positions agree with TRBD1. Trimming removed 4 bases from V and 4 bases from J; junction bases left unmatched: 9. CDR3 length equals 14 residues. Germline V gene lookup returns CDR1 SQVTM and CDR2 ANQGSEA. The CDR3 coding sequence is TGCAGCGTTGTTCCCTCGACAGGGATAGAGACCCAGTACTTC. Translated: CSVVPSTGIETQYF.

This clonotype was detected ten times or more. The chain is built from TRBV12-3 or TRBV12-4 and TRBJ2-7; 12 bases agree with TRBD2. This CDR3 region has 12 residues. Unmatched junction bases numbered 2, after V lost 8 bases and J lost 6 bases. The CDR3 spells CASRLAGVEQYV. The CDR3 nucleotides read TGTGCCAGCCGACTAGCGGGAGTCGAGCAGTACGTC.

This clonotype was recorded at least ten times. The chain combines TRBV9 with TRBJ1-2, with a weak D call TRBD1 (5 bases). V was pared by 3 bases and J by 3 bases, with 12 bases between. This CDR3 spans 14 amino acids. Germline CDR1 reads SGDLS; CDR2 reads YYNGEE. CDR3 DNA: TGTGCCAGCAGCGCTCTGGGGGTCGACTATGGCTACACCTTC. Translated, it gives CASSALGVDYGYTF.

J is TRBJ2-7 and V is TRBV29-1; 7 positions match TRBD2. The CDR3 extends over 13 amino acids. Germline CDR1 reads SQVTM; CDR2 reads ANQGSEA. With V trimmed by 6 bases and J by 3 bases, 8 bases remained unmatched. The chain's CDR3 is CSVAFGRGYEQYF. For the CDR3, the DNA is TGCAGCGTCGCGTTTGGGAGGGGCTACGAGCAGTACTTC.

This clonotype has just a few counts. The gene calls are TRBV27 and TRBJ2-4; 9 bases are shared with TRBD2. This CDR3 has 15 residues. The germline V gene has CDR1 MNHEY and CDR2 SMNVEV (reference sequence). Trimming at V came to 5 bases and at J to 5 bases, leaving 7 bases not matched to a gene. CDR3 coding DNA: TGTGCCAGCAGTCTAACTAGCGGGTTCGAAAACATTCAGTACTTC. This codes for CASSLTSGFENIQYF.